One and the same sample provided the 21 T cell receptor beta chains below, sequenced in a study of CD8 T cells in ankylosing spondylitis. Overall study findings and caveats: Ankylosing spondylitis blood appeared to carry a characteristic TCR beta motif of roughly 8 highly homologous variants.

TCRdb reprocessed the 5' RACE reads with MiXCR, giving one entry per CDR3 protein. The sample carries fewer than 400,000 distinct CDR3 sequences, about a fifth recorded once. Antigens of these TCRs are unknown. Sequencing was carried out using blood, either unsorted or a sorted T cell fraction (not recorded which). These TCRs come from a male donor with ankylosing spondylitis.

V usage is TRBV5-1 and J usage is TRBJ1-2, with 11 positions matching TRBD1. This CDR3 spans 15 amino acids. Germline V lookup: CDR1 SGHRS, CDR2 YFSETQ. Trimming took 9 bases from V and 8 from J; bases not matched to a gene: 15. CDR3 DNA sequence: TGCGCCACCTCCGACGTAGGGGACAGGGGGAGAGGCTACACCTTC. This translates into CATSDVGDRGRGYTF.

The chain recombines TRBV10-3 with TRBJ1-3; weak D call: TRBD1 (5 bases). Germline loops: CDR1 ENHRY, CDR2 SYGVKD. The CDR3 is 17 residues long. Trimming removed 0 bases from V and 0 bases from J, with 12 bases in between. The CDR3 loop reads CAISESGTRNSGNTIYF. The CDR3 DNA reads TGTGCCATCAGTGAGTCCGGGACCAGGAACTCTGGAAACACCATATATTTT.

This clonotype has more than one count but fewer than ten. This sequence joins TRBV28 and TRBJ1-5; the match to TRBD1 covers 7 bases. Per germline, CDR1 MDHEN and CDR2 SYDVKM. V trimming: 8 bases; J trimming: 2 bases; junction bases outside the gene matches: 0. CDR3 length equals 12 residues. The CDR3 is CASDRGNQPQHF. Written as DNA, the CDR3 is TGTGCCAGCGACAGGGGCAATCAGCCCCAGCATTTT.

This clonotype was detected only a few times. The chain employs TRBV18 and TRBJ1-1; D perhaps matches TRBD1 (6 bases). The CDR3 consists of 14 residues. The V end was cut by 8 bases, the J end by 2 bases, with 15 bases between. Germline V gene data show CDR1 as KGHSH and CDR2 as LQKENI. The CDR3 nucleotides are TGTGCCAGCCGCCCGATTGGGGGCAACACTGAAGCTTTCTTT. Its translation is CASRPIGGNTEAFF.

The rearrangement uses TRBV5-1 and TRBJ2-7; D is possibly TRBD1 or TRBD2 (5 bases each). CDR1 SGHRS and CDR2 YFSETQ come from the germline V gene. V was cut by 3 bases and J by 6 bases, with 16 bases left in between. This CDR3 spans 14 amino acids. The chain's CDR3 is CASSWGTTKGEQYF. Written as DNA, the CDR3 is TGCGCCAGCAGCTGGGGGACCACCAAGGGCGAGCAGTACTTC.

The CDR3 reads CASSLVLGDNEQFF. For the CDR3, the DNA is TGTGCCAGCAGTTTAGTGTTGGGGGACAATGAGCAGTTCTTC. This rearrangement joins TRBV12-3 or TRBV12-4 to TRBJ2-1; either TRBD1 or TRBD2 may supply D (5 bases each). This CDR3 has 14 residues. The germline V and J ends were trimmed by 1 base and 5 bases, with 9 bases remaining between them.

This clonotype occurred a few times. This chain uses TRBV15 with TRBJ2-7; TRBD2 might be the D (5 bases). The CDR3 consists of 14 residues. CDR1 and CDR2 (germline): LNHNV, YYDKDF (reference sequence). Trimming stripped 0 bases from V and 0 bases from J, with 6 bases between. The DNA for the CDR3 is TGTGCCACCAGCAGAGAAGGGAGCTCCTACGAGCAGTACTTC. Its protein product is CATSREGSSYEQYF.

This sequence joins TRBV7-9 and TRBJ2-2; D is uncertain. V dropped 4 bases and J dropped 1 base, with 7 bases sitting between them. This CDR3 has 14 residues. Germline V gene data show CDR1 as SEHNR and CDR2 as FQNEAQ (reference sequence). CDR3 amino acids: CASSYRQNTGELFF. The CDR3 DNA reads TGTGCCAGCAGCTACCGACAGAACACCGGGGAGCTGTTTTTT.

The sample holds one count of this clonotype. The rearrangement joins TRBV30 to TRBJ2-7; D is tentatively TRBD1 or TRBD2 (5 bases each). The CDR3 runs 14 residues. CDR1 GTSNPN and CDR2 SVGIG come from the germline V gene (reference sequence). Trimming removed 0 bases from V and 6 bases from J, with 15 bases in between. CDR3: CAWSVRRDRGEQYF. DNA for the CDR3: TGTGCCTGGAGTGTACGCCGGGATAGGGGCGAGCAGTACTTC.

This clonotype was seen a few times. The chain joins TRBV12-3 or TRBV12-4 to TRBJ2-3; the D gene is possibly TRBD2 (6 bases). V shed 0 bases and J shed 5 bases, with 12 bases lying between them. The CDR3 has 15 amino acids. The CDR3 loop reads CASSLARREVDTQYF. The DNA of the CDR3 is TGTGCCAGCAGTTTAGCGCGGAGGGAAGTAGATACGCAGTATTTT.

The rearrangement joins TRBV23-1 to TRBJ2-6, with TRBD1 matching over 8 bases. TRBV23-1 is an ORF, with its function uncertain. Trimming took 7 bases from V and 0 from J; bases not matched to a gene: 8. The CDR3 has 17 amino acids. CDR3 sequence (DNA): TGCGCCAGCACATGGACAGGGCCAAGCTCTGGGGCCAACGTCCTGACTTTC. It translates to CASTWTGPSSGANVLTF.

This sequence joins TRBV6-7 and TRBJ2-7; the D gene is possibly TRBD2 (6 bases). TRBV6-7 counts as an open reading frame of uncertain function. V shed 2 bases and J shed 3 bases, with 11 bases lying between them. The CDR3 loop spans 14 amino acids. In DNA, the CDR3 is TGTGCCAGCAGTTACGGGACTTTGAACTACGAGCAGTACTTC. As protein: CASSYGTLNYEQYF.

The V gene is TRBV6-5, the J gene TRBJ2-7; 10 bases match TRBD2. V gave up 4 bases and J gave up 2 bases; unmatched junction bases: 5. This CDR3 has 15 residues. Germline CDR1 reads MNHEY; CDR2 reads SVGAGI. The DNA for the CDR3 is TGTGCCAGCAGTTGGAGCGGGAGGGCGACCTACGAGCAGTACTTC. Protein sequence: CASSWSGRATYEQYF.

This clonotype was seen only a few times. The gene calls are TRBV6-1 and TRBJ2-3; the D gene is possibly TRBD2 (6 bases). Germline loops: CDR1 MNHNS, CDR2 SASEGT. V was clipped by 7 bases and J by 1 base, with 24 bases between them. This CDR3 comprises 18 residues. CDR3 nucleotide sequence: TGTGCCAGCACCACATTGGGCGTTACAGGAGGGGGCACAGATACGCAGTATTTT. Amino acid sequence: CASTTLGVTGGGTDTQYF.

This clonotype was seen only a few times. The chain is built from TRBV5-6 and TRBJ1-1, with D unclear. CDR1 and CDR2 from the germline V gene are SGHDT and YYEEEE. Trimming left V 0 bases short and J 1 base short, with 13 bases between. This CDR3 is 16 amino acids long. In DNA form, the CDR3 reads TGTGCCAGCAGCTTGGAAGGGTTAGTAACGAACACTGAAGCTTTCTTT. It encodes CASSLEGLVTNTEAFF.

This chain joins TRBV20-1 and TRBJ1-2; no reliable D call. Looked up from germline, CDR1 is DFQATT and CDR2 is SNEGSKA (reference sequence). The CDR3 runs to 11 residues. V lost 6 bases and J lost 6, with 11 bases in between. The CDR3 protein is CSAKNTNGYTF. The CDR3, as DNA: TGCAGTGCCAAAAACACGAATGGCTACACCTTC.

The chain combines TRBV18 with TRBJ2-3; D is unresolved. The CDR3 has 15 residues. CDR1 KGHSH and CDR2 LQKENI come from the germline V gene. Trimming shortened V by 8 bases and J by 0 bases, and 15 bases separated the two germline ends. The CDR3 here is CASTSQVPSTDTQYF. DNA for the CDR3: TGTGCCAGCACTTCTCAAGTTCCTAGCACAGATACGCAGTATTTT.

CDR3: CASTLPGGAYEQYF. The DNA of the CDR3 is TGTGCCAGCACTCTACCGGGGGGCGCCTACGAGCAGTACTTC. J is TRBJ2-7 and V is TRBV2, with a possible D match to TRBD2 (7 bases). Trimming took off 7 bases at V and 2 bases at J, with 15 bases between the two ends. The V gene's germline CDR1 is SNHLY and CDR2 FYNNEI. The CDR3 runs to 14 residues.

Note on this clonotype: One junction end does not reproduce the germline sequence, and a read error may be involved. CDR3 sequence (DNA): TGTGCCAGCTCACCAACTACAGGGGGCTGGGGTGAAAAACTGCTTTTT. Encoded protein: CASSPTTGGWGEKLLF. The rearrangement uses TRBV18 and TRBJ1-4; TRBD1 agrees at 9 bases. Germline-derived CDR1 and CDR2 are KGHSH and LQKENI. This CDR3 contains 16 residues. Variable domain in full (rest from reference TRBV18 and TRBJ1-4): NAGVMQNPRHLVRRRGQEARLRCSPMKGHSHVYWYRQLPEEGLKFMVYLQKENIIDESGMPKERFSAEFPKEGPSILRIQQVVRGDSAAYFCASSPTTGGWGEKLLFGSGTQLSVL.

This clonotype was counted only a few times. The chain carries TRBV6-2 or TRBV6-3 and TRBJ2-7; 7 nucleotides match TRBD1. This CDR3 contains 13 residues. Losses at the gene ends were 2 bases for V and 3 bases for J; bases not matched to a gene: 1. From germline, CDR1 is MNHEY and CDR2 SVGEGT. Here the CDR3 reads CASSYGTDYEQYF. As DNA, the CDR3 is TGTGCCAGCAGTTACGGGACAGACTACGAGCAGTACTTC.

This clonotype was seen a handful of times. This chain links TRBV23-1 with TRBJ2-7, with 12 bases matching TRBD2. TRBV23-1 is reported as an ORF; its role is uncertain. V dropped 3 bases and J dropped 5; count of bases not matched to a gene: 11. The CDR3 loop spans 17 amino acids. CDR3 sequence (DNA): TGCGCCAGCAGTCACGGACCTAGCGGGAGGGCCTGCGACGAGCAGTACTTC. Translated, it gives CASSHGPSGRACDEQYF.